These 27 T cell receptor beta chains share one sample of origin, sequenced in a study of blood T cells in healthy people across ages. A sample-barcoded 5' primer and a J-beta primer mix were used in a second PCR of roughly 6 to 12 cycles. TCRdb passed the 5' RACE reads through MiXCR, listing each CDR3 protein once. The data show 1,500,000 or so distinct CDR3 sequences, 40% to 45% seen once. Sequencing was performed on blood. All receptors derive from a woman younger than 30 in good health.

The V call is TRBV7-2, the J call TRBJ1-2; 8 positions agree with TRBD1. The V gene's germline CDR1 is SGHTA and CDR2 FQGNSA. Trimming took 5 bases from V and 4 from J; bases not matched to a gene: 3. The CDR3 covers 13 residues. The CDR3 protein is CASSIDRGYGYTF. In DNA, the CDR3 is TGTGCCAGCAGCATCGACAGGGGCTATGGCTACACCTTC.

About this clonotype itself: A read error may produce the germline difference seen at one junction end. V and J are TRBV4-3 and TRBJ1-5; no firm D call. The germline CDR1 and CDR2 sequences are LGHNA and YSLEER. The CDR3 totals 16 residues. The CDR3 loop is CASSPEAWRSNQPRHF. The DNA of the CDR3 is TGCGCCAGCAGCCCGGAAGCGTGGAGGAGCAATCAGCCCCGGCATTTT.

This chain connects TRBV5-1 to TRBJ1-1; 8 bases are a match to TRBD1. CDR1 is SGHRS, CDR2 YFSETQ, per germline. The CDR3 is 14 residues long. J was trimmed by 0 bases and V by 4 bases; bases with no gene match: 2. As DNA, the CDR3 is TGCGCCAGCAGCAACAGGGGGATGAACACTGAAGCTTTCTTT. Translating gives CASSNRGMNTEAFF.

This chain uses TRBV24-1 with TRBJ2-1, with D perhaps matching TRBD1 (6 bases). Germline V gives CDR1 KGHDR, CDR2 SFDVKD. The CDR3 covers 14 residues. V was cut by 4 bases and J by 7 bases, with 13 bases left in between. DNA for the CDR3: TGTGCCACCAGTGACCCGAAACAGGGAAATGAGCAGTTCTTC. It specifies CATSDPKQGNEQFF.

The chain has TRBV5-1 and TRBJ2-3, with D possibly being TRBD1 or TRBD2 (5 bases each). This CDR3 has 15 amino acids. Trimming pared 2 bases from V and 6 bases from J, leaving 16 bases between. Germline V CDR1 and CDR2: SGHRS, YFSETQ. CDR3 amino acids: CASSFDGAMVDTQYF. The CDR3 DNA is TGCGCCAGCAGCTTCGACGGGGCAATGGTGGATACGCAGTATTTT.

The table lists this clonotype with a count of one. The V and J genes are TRBV6-5 and TRBJ2-3, with 7 bases that match TRBD2. Germline CDR1 is MNHEY and CDR2 is SVGAGI. The CDR3 has 15 amino acids. Trimming cost V 5 bases and J 1 base; bases outside gene matches: 6. CDR3 sequence (DNA): TGTGCCAGCAGTAGCGTTCGGGGGGGCACAGATACGCAGTATTTT. Translating gives CASSSVRGGTDTQYF.

This clonotype was recorded a few times. This chain uses TRBV2 with TRBJ2-6; TRBD1 might be the D (5 bases). This CDR3 is built from 15 residues. The V gene lost 6 bases and the J gene lost 3 bases, with 12 bases spanning the gap. Germline-derived CDR1 and CDR2 are SNHLY and FYNNEI. The CDR3 DNA reads TGTGCCAGCAGGCTAAGGGGTAGTGGGGCCAACGTCCTGACTTTC. Its translation: CASRLRGSGANVLTF.

This clonotype was seen at least ten times. The rearrangement uses TRBV29-1 and TRBJ1-4; D ambiguous. V gave up 5 bases and J gave up 10 bases, with 11 bases separating them. The germline V gene has CDR1 SQVTM and CDR2 ANQGSEA. CDR3 length: 11 residues. CDR3 coding DNA: TGCAGCGTTTACGACCCCGGAAAACTGTTTTTT. This encodes CSVYDPGKLFF.

The sample holds a few counts of this clonotype. This chain uses TRBV10-3 with TRBJ1-5, with no clear D. Trimming took off 5 bases at V and 1 base at J, with 21 bases between the two ends. Germline V gene data show CDR1 as ENHRY and CDR2 as SYGVKD. This CDR3 has 18 amino acids. This chain's CDR3 is CAISQTLKAKESNQPQHF. CDR3 nucleotide sequence: TGTGCCATCAGTCAAACTTTGAAAGCGAAGGAAAGCAATCAGCCCCAGCATTTT.

The chain carries TRBV9 and TRBJ2-1; 7 nucleotides line up with TRBD1. J lost 0 bases, V lost 7 bases, and 7 bases had no gene match. The CDR3 sequence is 15 residues long. The germline V gene has CDR1 SGDLS and CDR2 YYNGEE. For the CDR3, the DNA is TGTGCCAGCGGCAGGGGGTCCAGCTCCTACAATGAGCAGTTCTTC. Residues: CASGRGSSSYNEQFF.

There are a few counts of this clonotype. The genes are TRBV7-2 and TRBJ2-3; no clear D gene. Per germline, CDR1 SGHTA and CDR2 FQGNSA. Trimming left V 1 base short and J 10 bases short, with 12 bases between. There are 13 residues in the CDR3. The CDR3 DNA sequence: TGTGCCAGCAGCTTAGAGGCAACCTTCGCGCAGTATTTT. This translates into CASSLEATFAQYF.

This clonotype turned up a few times. The rearrangement joins TRBV20-1 to TRBJ2-7; 8 bases align to TRBD2. Germline V lookup: CDR1 DFQATT, CDR2 SNEGSKA (reference sequence). The CDR3 is made up of 16 amino acids. V shed 5 bases and J 2 bases; nucleotides not matched to a gene: 14. The CDR3 loop reads CSAGGISAGATYEQYF. CDR3 DNA sequence: TGCAGTGCTGGAGGTATCTCAGCGGGAGCTACCTACGAGCAGTACTTC.

This chain connects TRBV6-5 to TRBJ2-2, with TRBD2 matching over 12 bases. This CDR3 comprises 16 residues. V shed 2 bases, J shed 6 bases, and the junction held 4 bases outside the gene matches. Germline V gene sequence: CDR1 MNHEY, CDR2 SVGAGI. This chain's CDR3 is CASSYRLAGDAGELFF. The CDR3 DNA sequence: TGTGCCAGCAGTTACCGACTAGCGGGAGATGCCGGGGAGCTGTTTTTT.

This clonotype appeared a few times. The chain couples TRBV30 to TRBJ2-1, with TRBD2 as a possible D gene (6 bases). The CDR3 runs 14 residues. Germline V lookup: CDR1 GTSNPN, CDR2 SVGIG (reference sequence). The V and J ends lost 1 base and 8 bases respectively, with 15 bases between them. CDR3 sequence reads: CAWSGFGGGDEQFF. Written as DNA, the CDR3 is TGTGCCTGGAGTGGTTTTGGGGGAGGCGATGAGCAGTTCTTC.

This sequence joins TRBV7-9 and TRBJ1-4; the match to TRBD1 covers 7 bases. Trimming cost V 5 bases and J 3 bases; bases outside gene matches: 3. The germline V gene encodes CDR1 SEHNR and CDR2 FQNEAQ (reference sequence). The CDR3 length is 14 residues. In DNA form, the CDR3 reads TGTGCCAGCAGCGTGGGACAGCCTAATGAAAAACTGTTTTTT. Its protein is CASSVGQPNEKLFF.

This clonotype was counted once. With a much larger clone just one base away, this may be a read error. The V and J genes are TRBV5-1 and TRBJ2-7; 7 nucleotides match TRBD2. Germline V gene lookup returns CDR1 SGHRS and CDR2 YFSETQ. The CDR3 spans 14 residues. In nucleotides, the CDR3 is TGCGCCGGCAGCTTGGACGGGAGGTCCTACGAGCAGTACTTC. It encodes CAGSLDGRSYEQYF.

As for this clonotype: The junction does not match germline at one end; this may be a read error. The J gene is TRBJ1-2, the V gene TRBV11-2; D is ambiguous. Germline CDR1 SGHAT, CDR2 FQNNGV. The CDR3 consists of 16 residues. CDR3 region: CASSLTDRRNDYGCTF. The DNA of the CDR3 is TGTGCCAGCAGCTTGACTGACCGACGAAATGACTATGGCTGCACCTTC.

This chain joins TRBV20-1 and TRBJ1-5; TRBD1 is a possible D gene (5 bases). Deletions cut 6 bases from V and 1 base from J, with 19 bases between. CDR1 DFQATT and CDR2 SNEGSKA come from the germline V gene (reference sequence). This CDR3 comprises 16 residues. The CDR3 nucleotides are TGCAGTGCCTCCGGGCGGAGGAGGGGAAGCAATCAGCCCCAGCATTTT. This codes for CSASGRRRGSNQPQHF.

This clonotype has just a few counts. The gene calls are TRBV15 and TRBJ2-4; maybe TRBD2 (5 bases). The V end was cut by 8 bases, the J end by 5 bases, with 13 bases between. The germline V gene encodes CDR1 LNHNV and CDR2 YYDKDF (reference sequence). This CDR3 contains 13 residues. The CDR3 is CATRGLVQNIQYF. CDR3 nucleotides: TGTGCCACCCGAGGGCTAGTCCAAAACATTCAGTACTTC.

The sample holds a few counts of this clonotype. The chain carries TRBV28 and TRBJ2-7; D is uncertain. The CDR3 is 16 residues long. The germline V gene has CDR1 MDHEN and CDR2 SYDVKM. Between the trimmed V and J ends, which lost 1 base and 0 bases, there was a span of 13 bases. The CDR3: CASSLSRSLGSYEQYF. The CDR3 DNA sequence: TGTGCCAGCAGTTTATCTAGGAGCTTGGGCTCCTACGAGCAGTACTTC.

There are a few counts of this clonotype. The chain recombines TRBV7-2 with TRBJ1-6, with D possibly matching TRBD1 (6 bases). Germline CDR1 SGHTA, CDR2 FQGNSA. The CDR3 spans 20 residues. V lost 0 bases and J 1 base, leaving 19 bases between the germline ends. The CDR3 bases are TGTGCCAGCAGCTTAGCGGGGGCTCAGGGGCAGGCGTCCTATAATTCACCCCTCCACTTT. As protein: CASSLAGAQGQASYNSPLHF.

The chain carries TRBV5-5 and TRBJ2-7; a possible D gene is TRBD2 (6 bases). CDR1 is SGHKS and CDR2 is YYEKEE in the germline V gene (reference sequence). The CDR3 runs to 15 residues. The V and J ends lost 0 bases and 7 bases respectively, with 17 bases between them. CDR3 DNA: TGTGCCAGCAGCTTGGGGCTAGCGCCATACAATGAGCAGTACTTC. Its protein product is CASSLGLAPYNEQYF.

The V gene is TRBV4-3, the J gene TRBJ2-1, with unresolved D. The J call may be incorrect, as the DNA end agrees better with TRBJ2-7. This CDR3 spans 15 amino acids. Germline V gene data show CDR1 as LGHNA and CDR2 as YSLEER. CDR3 in DNA: TGCGCCAGCAGCCAAGGCCCCGGCTCCTACAATGAGCAGTACTTC. Translated, it gives CASSQGPGSYNEQYF.

J is TRBJ2-7 and V is TRBV20-1; TRBD2 matches 9 bases. The end of the DNA fits TRBJ2-5 better, so the J call may be wrong. The length of the CDR3 is 14 residues. Germline V lookup: CDR1 DFQATT, CDR2 SNEGSKA (reference sequence). CDR3 nucleotides: TGCAGTGCTAGGCCCGGGACTAGCCTCGAGACCCAGTACTTC. Translated, it gives CSARPGTSLETQYF.

The chain combines TRBV25-1 with TRBJ1-1; 7 nucleotides agree with TRBD1. Germline CDR1 reads MGHDK; CDR2 reads SYGVNS. With V trimmed by 5 bases and J by 5 bases, 5 bases remained unmatched. The CDR3 runs 13 residues. CDR3 in amino acids: CASSIPGGTEAFF. DNA for the CDR3: TGTGCCAGCAGTATACCAGGGGGAACTGAAGCTTTCTTT. Full variable domain (rest looked up from reference TRBV25-1 and TRBJ1-1): EADIYQTPRYLVIGTGKKITLECSQTMGHDKMYWYQQDPGMELHLIHYSYGVNSTEKGDLSSESTVSRIRTEHFPLTLESARPSHTSQYLCASSIPGGTEAFFGQGTRLTVV.

This clonotype appeared many times. This chain connects TRBV20-1 to TRBJ2-7; D might be TRBD1 (6 bases). There are 12 residues in the CDR3. CDR1 and CDR2 (germline): DFQATT, SNEGSKA (reference sequence). V was shortened by 3 bases and J by 3 bases, with 9 bases between the two germline ends. CDR3: CSASGRGYEQYF. The CDR3 DNA reads TGCAGTGCTAGCGGCAGGGGCTACGAGCAGTACTTC.

CDR3 sequence reads: CSARDPRGSPGISPLHF. CDR3 nucleotide sequence: TGCAGTGCTAGAGATCCGAGGGGGAGTCCCGGGATTTCACCCCTCCACTTT. V gene TRBV20-1 combines with J gene TRBJ1-6, with a possible D match to TRBD1 (6 bases). CDR1 is DFQATT and CDR2 is SNEGSKA in the germline V gene (reference sequence). V was clipped by 0 bases and J by 9 bases, with 21 bases between them. The CDR3 is 17 amino acids.